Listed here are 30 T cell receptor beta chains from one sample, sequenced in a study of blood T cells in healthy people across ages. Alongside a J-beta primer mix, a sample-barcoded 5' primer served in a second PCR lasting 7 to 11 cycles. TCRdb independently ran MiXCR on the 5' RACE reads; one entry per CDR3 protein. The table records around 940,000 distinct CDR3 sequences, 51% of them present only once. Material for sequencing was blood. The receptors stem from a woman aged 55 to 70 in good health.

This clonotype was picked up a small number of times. The CDR3 protein is CASKDSNQPQHF. Here the CDR3 DNA reads TGTGCCAGCAAGGATAGCAATCAGCCCCAGCATTTT. This sequence joins TRBV28 and TRBJ1-5, with D hard to call. CDR1 is MDHEN and CDR2 is SYDVKM in the germline V gene. The CDR3 spans 12 residues. Deletions cut 7 bases from V and 0 bases from J, with 4 bases between.

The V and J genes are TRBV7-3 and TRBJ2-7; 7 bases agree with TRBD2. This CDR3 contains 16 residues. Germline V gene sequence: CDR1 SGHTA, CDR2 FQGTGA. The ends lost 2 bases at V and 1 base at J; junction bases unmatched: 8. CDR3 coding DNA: TGTGCCAGCAGCTTAGGTGCGGGAGACGAGTCCTACGAGCAGTACTTC. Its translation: CASSLGAGDESYEQYF.

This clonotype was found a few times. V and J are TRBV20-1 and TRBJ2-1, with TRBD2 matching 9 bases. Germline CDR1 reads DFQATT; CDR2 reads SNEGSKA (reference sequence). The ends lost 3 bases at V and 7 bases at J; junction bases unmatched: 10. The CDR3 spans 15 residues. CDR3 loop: CSASPISGRKNEQFF. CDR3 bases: TGCAGTGCTAGTCCCATCAGCGGGAGGAAAAATGAGCAGTTCTTC.

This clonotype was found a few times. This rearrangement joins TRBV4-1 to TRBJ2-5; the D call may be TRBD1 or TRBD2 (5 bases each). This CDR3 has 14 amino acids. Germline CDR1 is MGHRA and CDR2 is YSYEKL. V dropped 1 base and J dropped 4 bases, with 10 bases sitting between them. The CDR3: CASSQVGGTETQYF. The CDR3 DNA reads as TGCGCCAGCAGCCAAGTGGGTGGGACAGAGACCCAGTACTTC.

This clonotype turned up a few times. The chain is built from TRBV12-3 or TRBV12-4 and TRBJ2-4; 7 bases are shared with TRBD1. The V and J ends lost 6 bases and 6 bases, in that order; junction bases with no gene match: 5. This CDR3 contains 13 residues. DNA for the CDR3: TGTGCCAGCAGCGGGGACAGAGGAAACATTCAGTACTTC. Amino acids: CASSGDRGNIQYF.

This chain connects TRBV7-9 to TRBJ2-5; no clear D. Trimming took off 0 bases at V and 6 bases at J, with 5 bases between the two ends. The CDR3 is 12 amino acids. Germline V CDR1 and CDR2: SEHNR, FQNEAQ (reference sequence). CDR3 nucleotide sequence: TGTGCCAGCAGCTTAGCTCAGAAGACCCAGTACTTC. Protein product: CASSLAQKTQYF.

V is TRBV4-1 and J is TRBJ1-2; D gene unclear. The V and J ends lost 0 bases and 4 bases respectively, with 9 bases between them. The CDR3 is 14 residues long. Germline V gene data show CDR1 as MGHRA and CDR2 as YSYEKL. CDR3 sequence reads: CASSQDRTAYGYTF. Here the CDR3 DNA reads TGCGCCAGCAGCCAAGATAGGACCGCCTATGGCTACACCTTC.

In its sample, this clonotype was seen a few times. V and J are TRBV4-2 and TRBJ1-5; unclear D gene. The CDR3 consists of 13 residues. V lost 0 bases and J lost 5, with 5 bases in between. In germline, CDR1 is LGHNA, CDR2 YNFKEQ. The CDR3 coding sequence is TGTGCCAGCAGCCAAGATCTTGATCAGCCCCAGCATTTT. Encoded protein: CASSQDLDQPQHF.

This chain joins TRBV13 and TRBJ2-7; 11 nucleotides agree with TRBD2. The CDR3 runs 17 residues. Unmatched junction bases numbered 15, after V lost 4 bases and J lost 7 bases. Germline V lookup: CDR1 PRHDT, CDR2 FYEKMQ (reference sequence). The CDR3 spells CASSSNPLLAGVREQYF. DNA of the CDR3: TGTGCCAGCAGCTCAAACCCCTTACTAGCGGGAGTGAGGGAGCAGTACTTC.

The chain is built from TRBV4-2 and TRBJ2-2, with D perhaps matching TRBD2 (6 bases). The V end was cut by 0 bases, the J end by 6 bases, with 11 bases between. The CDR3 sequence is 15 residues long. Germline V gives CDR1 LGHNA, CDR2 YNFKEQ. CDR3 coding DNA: TGTGCCAGCAGCCAAGAGTGGGGGGTTCCCGGGGAGCTGTTTTTT. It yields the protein CASSQEWGVPGELFF.

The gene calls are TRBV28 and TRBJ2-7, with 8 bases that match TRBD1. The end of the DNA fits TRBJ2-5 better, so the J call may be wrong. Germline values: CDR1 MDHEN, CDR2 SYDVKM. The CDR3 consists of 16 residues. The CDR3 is CASSAPSGGQGETQYF. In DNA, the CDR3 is TGTGCCAGCAGTGCCCCCTCAGGGGGCCAAGGGGAGACCCAGTACTTC.

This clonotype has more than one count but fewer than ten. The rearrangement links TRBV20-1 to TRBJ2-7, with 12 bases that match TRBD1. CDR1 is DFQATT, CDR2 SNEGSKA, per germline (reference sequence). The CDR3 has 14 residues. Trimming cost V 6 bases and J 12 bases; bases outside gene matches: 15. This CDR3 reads CSASTGTGGQEAYF. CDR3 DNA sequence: TGCAGTGCCTCCACCGGGACAGGGGGCCAGGAGGCGTACTTC.

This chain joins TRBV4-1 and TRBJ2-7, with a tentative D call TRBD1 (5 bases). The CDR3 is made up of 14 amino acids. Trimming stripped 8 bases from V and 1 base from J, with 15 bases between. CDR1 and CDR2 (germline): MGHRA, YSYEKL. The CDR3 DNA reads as TGCGCCAGCTCCGGACACCTCCTGTCCTACGAGCAGTACTTC. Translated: CASSGHLLSYEQYF.

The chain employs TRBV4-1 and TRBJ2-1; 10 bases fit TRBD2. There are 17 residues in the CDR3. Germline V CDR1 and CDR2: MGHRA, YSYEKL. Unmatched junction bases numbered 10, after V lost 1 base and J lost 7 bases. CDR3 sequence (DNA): TGCGCCAGCAGCCAAGGACTAGCGGGTGTATTGGGGAATGAGCAGTTCTTC. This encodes CASSQGLAGVLGNEQFF.

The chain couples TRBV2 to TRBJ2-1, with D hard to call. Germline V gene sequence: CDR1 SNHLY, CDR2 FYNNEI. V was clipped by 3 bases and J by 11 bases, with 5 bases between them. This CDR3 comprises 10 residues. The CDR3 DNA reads TGTGCCAGCAGTGAGTCCAAGCAGTTCTTC. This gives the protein CASSESKQFF.

The DNA of the CDR3 is TGTGCCAGCAGTTTTACAGGGGCTGGCGACTACACCTTC. Translating gives CASSFTGAGDYTF. This sequence joins TRBV27 and TRBJ1-2; the match to TRBD1 covers 7 bases. CDR3 length: 13 amino acids. Looked up from germline, CDR1 is MNHEY and CDR2 is SMNVEV (reference sequence). J was trimmed by 10 bases and V by 3 bases; bases with no gene match: 8.

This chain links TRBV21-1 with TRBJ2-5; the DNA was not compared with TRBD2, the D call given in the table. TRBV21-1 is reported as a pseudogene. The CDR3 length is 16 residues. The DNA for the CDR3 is TGTGCCAGCAGCAATGAAGAGGGGGAGGTTGAAGAGACCCAGTACTTC. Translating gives CASSNEEGEVEETQYF.

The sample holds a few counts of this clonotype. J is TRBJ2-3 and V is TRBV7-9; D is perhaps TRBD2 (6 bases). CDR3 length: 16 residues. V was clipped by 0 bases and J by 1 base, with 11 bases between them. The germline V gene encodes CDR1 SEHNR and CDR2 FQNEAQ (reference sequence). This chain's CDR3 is CASSLAPGDRTDTQYF. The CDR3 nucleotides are TGTGCCAGCAGCTTAGCGCCGGGAGATCGCACAGATACGCAGTATTTT.

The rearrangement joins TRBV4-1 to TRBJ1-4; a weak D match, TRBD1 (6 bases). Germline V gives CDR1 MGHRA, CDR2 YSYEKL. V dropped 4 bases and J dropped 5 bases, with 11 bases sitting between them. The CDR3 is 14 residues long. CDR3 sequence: CASSRTVTNEKLFF. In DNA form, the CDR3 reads TGCGCCAGCAGCCGGACAGTTACGAATGAAAAACTGTTTTTT.

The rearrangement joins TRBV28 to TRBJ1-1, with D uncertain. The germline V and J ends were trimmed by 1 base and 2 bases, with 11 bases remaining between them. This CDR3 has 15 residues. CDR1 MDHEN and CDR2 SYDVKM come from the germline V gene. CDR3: CASSLFPGANTEAFF. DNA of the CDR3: TGTGCCAGCAGTTTATTCCCGGGAGCTAACACTGAAGCTTTCTTT.

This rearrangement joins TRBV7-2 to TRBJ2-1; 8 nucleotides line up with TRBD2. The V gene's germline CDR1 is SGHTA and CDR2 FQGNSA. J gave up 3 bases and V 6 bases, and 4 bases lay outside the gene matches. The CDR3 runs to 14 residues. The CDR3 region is CASSFAGGYNEQFF. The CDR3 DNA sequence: TGTGCCAGCAGTTTCGCGGGGGGCTACAATGAGCAGTTCTTC.

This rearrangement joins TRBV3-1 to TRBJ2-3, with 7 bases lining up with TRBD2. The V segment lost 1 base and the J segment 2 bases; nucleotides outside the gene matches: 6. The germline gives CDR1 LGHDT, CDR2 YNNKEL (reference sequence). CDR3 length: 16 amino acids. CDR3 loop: CASSQAQAGLTDTQYF. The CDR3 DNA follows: TGTGCCAGCAGCCAAGCCCAAGCGGGGCTCACAGATACGCAGTATTTT.

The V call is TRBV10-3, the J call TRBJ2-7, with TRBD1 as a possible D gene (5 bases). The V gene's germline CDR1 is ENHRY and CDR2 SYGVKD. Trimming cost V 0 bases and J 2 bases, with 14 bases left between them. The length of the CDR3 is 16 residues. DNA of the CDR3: TGTGCCATCAGTGAGTCCTGGGGCGACAGCCCCTACGAGCAGTACTTC. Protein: CAISESWGDSPYEQYF.

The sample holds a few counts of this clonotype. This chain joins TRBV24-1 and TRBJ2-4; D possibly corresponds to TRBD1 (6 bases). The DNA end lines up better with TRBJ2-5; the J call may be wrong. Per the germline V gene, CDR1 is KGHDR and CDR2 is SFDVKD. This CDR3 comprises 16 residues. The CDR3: CATSDPGQRLQETQYF. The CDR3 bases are TGTGCCACCAGTGATCCTGGACAGCGTCTACAAGAGACCCAGTACTTC.

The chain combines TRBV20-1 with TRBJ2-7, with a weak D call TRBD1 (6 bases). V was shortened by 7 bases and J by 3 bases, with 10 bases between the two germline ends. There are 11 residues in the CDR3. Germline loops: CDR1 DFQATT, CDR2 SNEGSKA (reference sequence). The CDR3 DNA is TGCAGTGAGTCCAGGGGCTACGAGCAGTACTTC. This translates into CSESRGYEQYF.

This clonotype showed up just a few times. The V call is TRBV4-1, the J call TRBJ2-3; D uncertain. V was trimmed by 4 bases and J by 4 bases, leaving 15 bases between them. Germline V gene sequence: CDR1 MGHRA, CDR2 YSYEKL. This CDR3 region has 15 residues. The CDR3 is CASSLLGFEADTQYF. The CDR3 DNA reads TGCGCCAGCAGCCTGCTAGGTTTTGAGGCAGATACGCAGTATTTT.

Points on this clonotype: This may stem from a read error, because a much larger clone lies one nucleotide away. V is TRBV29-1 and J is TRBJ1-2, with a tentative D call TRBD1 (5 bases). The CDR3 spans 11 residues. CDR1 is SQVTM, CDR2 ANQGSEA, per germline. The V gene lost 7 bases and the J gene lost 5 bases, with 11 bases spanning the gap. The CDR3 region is CSAQASYGYTF. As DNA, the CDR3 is TGCAGCGCACAGGCCTCGTATGGCTACACCTTC.

The DNA for the CDR3 is TGTGCCTCCTCATCACGGTCGGGACTTGAAGCTTTCTTT. Encoded protein: CASSSRSGLEAFF. The V gene is TRBV6-1, the J gene TRBJ1-1; TRBD1 might be the D (5 bases). Trimming removed 11 bases at V and 7 bases at J, with 20 bases between. Germline V lookup: CDR1 MNHNS, CDR2 SASEGT. This CDR3 has 13 residues.

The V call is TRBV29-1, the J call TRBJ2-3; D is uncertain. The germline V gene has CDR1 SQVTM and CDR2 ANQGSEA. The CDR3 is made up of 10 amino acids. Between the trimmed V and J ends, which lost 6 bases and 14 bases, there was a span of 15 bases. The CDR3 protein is CSVGPDPGYF. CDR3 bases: TGCAGCGTAGGGCCCGATCCGGGGTATTTT.

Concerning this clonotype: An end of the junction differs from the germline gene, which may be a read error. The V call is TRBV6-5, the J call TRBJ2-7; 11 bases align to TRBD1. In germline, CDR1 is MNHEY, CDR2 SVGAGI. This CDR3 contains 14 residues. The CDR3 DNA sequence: TGTGCCAGCAGTTACCGGACAGGGGGCTACGGGCAGTACTTC. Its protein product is CASSYRTGGYGQYF.